This T cell receptor (beta chain) appears in the sequencing data of a study of radiotherapy plus CTLA-4 blockade in lung cancer. The study's findings and limits: The best prediction of response reportedly came from early blood T cell clone dynamics, with interferon-beta.

Repertoires were generated with immunoSEQ multiplex PCR, while TCRdb's copy carries only in-frame clones and drops some. The table includes some 100,000 clones, approximately 80% detected once. Germline CDR1 is SGHRS and CDR2 is YFSETQ. After removal of 3 bases from V and 8 bases from J, the junction contained 5 bases not matched to a gene. The CDR3 is made up of 15 amino acids. Turning to this clone: Its specificity is not known.

The input for sequencing was peripheral blood, taken from a patient treated with radiotherapy plus ipilimumab. The source of this sequence is a human donor with non-small cell lung cancer who had a partial response to radiotherapy plus ipilimumab. V usage is TRBV5-1 and J usage is TRBJ2-2; 12 nucleotides line up with TRBD1. DNA of the CDR3: TGCGCCAGCAGCTCCGGGACAGGGGGCAGTGGGGAGCTGTTTTTT. This translates into CASSSGTGGSGELFF. Based on the CDR3 plus reference TRBV5-1 and TRBJ2-2, the full variable domain is KAGVTQTPRYLIKTRGQQVTLSCSPISGHRSVSWYQQTPGQGLQFLFEYFSETQRNKGNFPGRFSGRQFSNSRSEMNVSTLELGDSALYLCASSSGTGGSGELFFGEGSRLTVL.